This entry is about one T cell receptor beta chain. The data originate from a study of CD8+ T cells in alopecia areata. This CDR3 has 12 residues. Germline-derived CDR1 and CDR2 are MNHNS and SASEGT. V shed 6 bases, J shed 7 bases, and the junction held 4 bases outside the gene matches. RNA, once extracted, was reverse transcribed into cDNA for use as the sequencing template. Profiling relied on immunoSEQ multiplex PCR, and the TCRdb table lists in-frame clones only, not all of them. The profile covers around 160,000 clones, with 87% appearing a single time and around 15% taken by the ten largest. The chain couples TRBV6-1 to TRBJ1-1; 8 nucleotides match TRBD1. The input for sequencing was CD8+ T cells sorted from blood, taken at week 0. The clonotype was recovered from a human donor with alopecia areata. The DNA of the CDR3 is TGTGCCAGCAGCACAGGGGGTGGTGAAGCTTTCTTT. The encoded protein is CASSTGGGEAFF.